This TCR beta chain came from a study of control samples from healthy donors and cancer patients. This table comes from immunoSEQ multiplex PCR, and its TCRdb copy is limited to in-frame clones, with some not included. The profile shows about 170,000 clones, just over 85% of them singletons. V was shortened by 7 bases and J by 6 bases, with 15 bases between the two germline ends. Germline CDR1 SGHAT, CDR2 FQDESV (reference sequence). There are 13 residues in the CDR3. The rearrangement links TRBV11-1 to TRBJ1-2; tentative D call: TRBD1 (5 bases). The sample comprised blood. The TCR sequence derives from a woman aged 25 to 39 in good health. CDR3: CASTLAGSDGYTF. CDR3 nucleotide sequence: TGTGCCAGCACTCTTGCAGGGTCGGATGGCTACACCTTC.